Each of the 10 T cell receptor beta chains below was sequenced from the same sample in a study of cytomegalovirus exposure and HLA in healthy donors listed by TCRdb under 2017. Preparation of the library involved the immunoSEQ multiplex PCR assay. For the multiplex PCR, a mixture combining 60 forward primers for TCR Vbeta segments and 13 reverse primers for TCR Jbeta segments was used. Held by TCRdb, this immuneACCESS table contains in-frame sequences only and omits some clones. Under half of the omission traces to an unresolved V gene where checked; the cause of the rest is unknown. For this sample the table gives roughly 97,000 clones, of which around 85% were detected only once. Jointly, the top ten make up more than 5% of the sample. Material: PBMCs. Source of these receptors: a middle-aged man in good health and CMV-seropositive.

The CDR3 protein is CASRLGQGIYGYTF. CDR3 coding DNA: TGTGCCAGCAGACTGGGACAGGGGATATATGGCTACACCTTC. The chain is built from TRBV6-5 and TRBJ1-2; 10 bases align to TRBD1. This CDR3 spans 14 amino acids. The trim removed 6 bases at V and 5 bases at J, leaving 6 bases unmatched. CDR1 and CDR2 from the germline V gene are MNHEY and SVGAGI.

This clone occurred a few times. This sequence joins TRBV11-2 and TRBJ2-2; weak D call: TRBD1 (5 bases). V was clipped by 2 bases and J by 1 base, with 14 bases between them. Germline CDR1 and CDR2: SGHAT and FQNNGV. The CDR3 has 17 amino acids. CDR3 DNA sequence: TGTGCCAGCAGCTTACAGGGTGCTTTAGGGAACACCGGGGAGCTGTTTTTT. It codes for CASSLQGALGNTGELFF. The complete variable domain, with remaining parts taken from reference TRBV11-2 and TRBJ2-2, reads EAGVAQSPRYKIIEKRQSVAFWCNPISGHATLYWYQQILGQGPKLLIQFQNNGVVDDSQLPKDRFSAERLKGVDSTLKIQPAKLEDSAVYLCASSLQGALGNTGELFFGEGSRLTVL.

The rearrangement uses TRBV6-1 and TRBJ2-5, with a tentative D call TRBD2 (6 bases). Trimming shortened V by 3 bases and J by 3 bases, and 8 bases separated the two germline ends. This CDR3 comprises 13 residues. Germline V gene data show CDR1 as MNHNS and CDR2 as SASEGT. The CDR3 DNA is TGTGCCAGCAGTGACCCGGGGGAAGAGACCCAGTACTTC. Its translation: CASSDPGEETQYF.

A few counts support this clone. The chain links TRBV11-2 to TRBJ2-2; 8 nucleotides align to TRBD1. V dropped 5 bases and J dropped 3; count of bases not matched to a gene: 5. This CDR3 contains 15 residues. From germline, CDR1 is SGHAT and CDR2 FQNNGV. Written as DNA, the CDR3 is TGTGCCAGCAGCGCACCGGACAGGGACACCGGGGAGCTGTTTTTT. Translation gives CASSAPDRDTGELFF.

This sequence joins TRBV5-4 and TRBJ2-5; 8 bases are a match to TRBD1. After removal of 2 bases from V and 2 bases from J, the junction contained 5 bases not matched to a gene. The CDR3 is made up of 15 amino acids. Germline V lookup: CDR1 SGHNT, CDR2 YYREEE (reference sequence). The CDR3 DNA is TGTGCCAGCAGCTTAAAGGACAGGGCTCAAGAGACCCAGTACTTC. Amino acids: CASSLKDRAQETQYF.

This rearrangement joins TRBV4-1 to TRBJ1-6; 7 nucleotides align to TRBD1. This CDR3 contains 15 residues. V trimming: 3 bases; J trimming: 7 bases; junction bases outside the gene matches: 6. Looked up from germline, CDR1 is MGHRA and CDR2 is YSYEKL. CDR3 protein: CASSQAGGRNSPLHF. The CDR3 DNA follows: TGCGCCAGCAGCCAGGCAGGGGGTAGAAATTCACCCCTCCACTTT.

The chain couples TRBV5-5 to TRBJ1-1; 8 nucleotides match TRBD1. J was trimmed by 3 bases and V by 4 bases; bases with no gene match: 5. Looked up from germline, CDR1 is SGHKS and CDR2 is YYEKEE (reference sequence). The CDR3 has 14 residues. The CDR3 DNA is TGTGCCAGCAGCGTGACAGGGGTGGACACTGAAGCTTTCTTT. This codes for CASSVTGVDTEAFF.

The chain couples TRBV15 to TRBJ2-2; the match to TRBD1 covers 10 bases. With V trimmed by 5 bases and J by 7 bases, 10 bases remained unmatched. Germline V gene sequence: CDR1 LNHNV, CDR2 YYDKDF (reference sequence). CDR3 size: 16 residues. CDR3 in DNA: TGTGCCACCAGCTCTCGGACAGGGGGTTTGGTCGGGGAGCTGTTTTTT. This encodes CATSSRTGGLVGELFF. The whole variable domain, filled in from reference TRBV15 and TRBJ2-2, reads DAMVIQNPRYQVTQFGKPVTLSCSQTLNHNVMYWYQQKSSQAPKLLFHYYDKDFNNEADTPDNFQSRRPNTSFCFLDIRSPGLGDTAMYLCATSSRTGGLVGELFFGEGSRLTVL.

The chain recombines TRBV7-9 with TRBJ1-1; TRBD1 aligns across 8 bases. CDR1 SEHNR and CDR2 FQNEAQ come from the germline V gene (reference sequence). The ends lost 4 bases at V and 5 bases at J; junction bases unmatched: 15. The CDR3 length is 17 residues. The CDR3 DNA follows: TGTGCCAGCAGCTCGCCGGACAGGGCACTCACTAATACTGAAGCTTTCTTT. Encoded protein: CASSSPDRALTNTEAFF.

CDR3 DNA sequence: TGTGCCAGCAGGGTCAGGGGCAATTACAATGAGCAGTTCTTC. Translation: CASRVRGNYNEQFF. The chain combines TRBV6-6 with TRBJ2-1; maybe TRBD1 (6 bases). Germline loops: CDR1 MNHNY, CDR2 SVGAGI (reference sequence). The CDR3 is made up of 14 amino acids. Deletions cut 6 bases from V and 4 bases from J, with 13 bases between.